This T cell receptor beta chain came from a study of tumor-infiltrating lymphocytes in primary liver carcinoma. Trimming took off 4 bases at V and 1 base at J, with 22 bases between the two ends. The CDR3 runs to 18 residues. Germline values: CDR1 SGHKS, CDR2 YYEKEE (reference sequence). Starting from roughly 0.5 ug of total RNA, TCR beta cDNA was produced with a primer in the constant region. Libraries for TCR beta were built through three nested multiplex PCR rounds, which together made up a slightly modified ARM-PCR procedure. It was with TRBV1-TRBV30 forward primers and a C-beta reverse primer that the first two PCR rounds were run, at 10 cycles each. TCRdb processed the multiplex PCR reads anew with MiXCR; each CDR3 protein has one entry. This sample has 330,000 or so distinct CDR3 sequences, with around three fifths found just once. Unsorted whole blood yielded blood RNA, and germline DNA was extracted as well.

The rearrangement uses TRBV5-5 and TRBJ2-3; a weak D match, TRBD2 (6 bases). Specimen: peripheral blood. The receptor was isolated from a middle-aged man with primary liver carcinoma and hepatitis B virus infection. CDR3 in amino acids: CASSAGRQLAHRTDTQYF. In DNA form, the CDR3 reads TGTGCCAGCAGCGCGGGGAGGCAACTAGCCCACCGCACAGATACGCAGTATTTT.